These T cell receptor beta chains were read from a single sample in a study of T cell responses to AZD1222 COVID-19 vaccine. Clones were sequenced by immunoSEQ multiplex PCR, and TCRdb holds only the in-frame ones, with some missing. Of 100,000 to 150,000 clones in the sample, 75% to 85% were seen once. The source material was peripheral blood, sampled 28 days after the second AZD1222 dose. The receptors stem from an adult who received the AZD1222 COVID-19 vaccine. CDR3s include the opening cysteine and the closing phenylalanine or tryptophan. Fields, in order: J gene, V gene, D gene, clone size, CDR3 protein, CDR3 DNA. The D gene is left open where the match is weak. Size is omitted from some rows. Given values are once, few, many or a class for expanded clones.

J gene: TRBJ1-3
V gene: TRBV9
D gene: .
clone size: once
CDR3 protein: CASSVQGLTGNTIYF
CDR3 DNA: TGTGCCAGCAGCGTCCAGGGCTTAACTGGAAACACCATATATTTT

J gene: TRBJ1-1
V gene: TRBV7-9
D gene: .
clone size: few
CDR3 protein: CASSSWRANTEAFF
CDR3 DNA: TGTGCCAGCAGCTCCTGGAGGGCGAACACTGAAGCTTTCTTT

J gene: TRBJ1-2
V gene: TRBV29-1
D gene: TRBD1
clone size: once
CDR3 protein: CSVATGRHGYTF
CDR3 DNA: TGCAGCGTTGCGACAGGGAGGCATGGCTACACCTTC

J gene: TRBJ1-1
V gene: TRBV20-1
D gene: .
clone size: .
CDR3 protein: CSAPGVTEAFF
CDR3 DNA: TGCAGTGCCCCCGGGGTTACTGAAGCTTTCTTT

J gene: TRBJ2-4
V gene: TRBV3-1/TRBV3-2
D gene: TRBD2
clone size: .
CDR3 protein: CASSQALGPSGGGKNIQYF
CDR3 DNA: TGTGCCAGCAGCCAAGCTCTGGGCCCTAGCGGGGGGGGAAAAAACATTCAGTACTTC

J gene: TRBJ1-3
V gene: TRBV11-2
D gene: TRBD1
clone size: .
CDR3 protein: CASSSLRGRDGNTIYF
CDR3 DNA: TGTGCCAGCAGCTCCCTCAGGGGGCGCGATGGAAACACCATATATTTT

J gene: TRBJ2-1
V gene: TRBV19
D gene: .
clone size: once
CDR3 protein: CASQRGYSYNEQFF
CDR3 DNA: TGTGCCAGCCAACGGGGCTACTCCTACAATGAGCAGTTCTTC

J gene: TRBJ1-3
V gene: TRBV15
D gene: .
clone size: .
CDR3 protein: CATSRDRGGNTIYF
CDR3 DNA: TGTGCCACCAGCAGAGATAGAGGCGGAAACACCATATATTTT

J gene: TRBJ1-5
V gene: TRBV27
D gene: TRBD1
clone size: .
CDR3 protein: CASSFKGRGSNQPQHF
CDR3 DNA: TGTGCCAGCAGTTTTAAGGGCAGGGGGAGCAATCAGCCCCAGCATTTT

J gene: TRBJ1-1
V gene: TRBV19
D gene: .
clone size: .
CDR3 protein: CASSLGYNTEAFF
CDR3 DNA: TGTGCCAGTAGTCTGGGCTATAACACTGAAGCTTTCTTT

J gene: TRBJ1-4
V gene: TRBV28
D gene: .
clone size: .
CDR3 protein: CASFATATNEKLFF
CDR3 DNA: TGTGCCAGCTTTGCTACTGCAACTAATGAAAAACTGTTTTTT

J gene: TRBJ1-1
V gene: TRBV19
D gene: .
clone size: .
CDR3 protein: CASSLEGHSDLNTEAFF
CDR3 DNA: TGTGCCAGTAGTCTGGAGGGTCACTCCGATTTGAACACTGAAGCTTTCTTT

J gene: TRBJ2-5
V gene: TRBV6-2/TRBV6-3
D gene: .
clone size: .
CDR3 protein: CASSYPGGAGRETQYF
CDR3 DNA: TGTGCCAGCAGTTACCCCGGCGGCGCTGGGAGGGAGACCCAGTACTTC

J gene: TRBJ1-2
V gene: TRBV6-5
D gene: TRBD1
clone size: .
CDR3 protein: CASSYDREFGYTF
CDR3 DNA: TGTGCCAGCAGTTACGACAGGGAGTTCGGCTACACCTTC

J gene: TRBJ1-4
V gene: TRBV29-1
D gene: TRBD1
clone size: .
CDR3 protein: CSALTGGIEKLFF
CDR3 DNA: TGCAGCGCCCTGACAGGGGGAATAGAAAAACTGTTTTTT

J gene: TRBJ2-7
V gene: TRBV7-6
D gene: TRBD2
clone size: few
CDR3 protein: CASSSSGGLSEQYF
CDR3 DNA: TGTGCCAGCAGTTCCAGCGGGGGTTTGAGCGAGCAGTACTTC

J gene: TRBJ2-3
V gene: TRBV24-1
D gene: TRBD1
clone size: .
CDR3 protein: CATSDSTGVQGTDTQYF
CDR3 DNA: TGTGCCACCAGTGATTCGACAGGGGTTCAAGGCACAGATACGCAGTATTTT

J gene: TRBJ1-1
V gene: TRBV11-1
D gene: .
clone size: .
CDR3 protein: CASSVQGNTEAFF
CDR3 DNA: TGTGCCAGCAGCGTACAGGGGAACACTGAAGCTTTCTTT

J gene: TRBJ1-3
V gene: TRBV28
D gene: .
clone size: .
CDR3 protein: CASSQRISGNTIYF
CDR3 DNA: TGTGCCAGCAGCCAACGGATCTCTGGAAACACCATATATTTT

J gene: TRBJ1-1
V gene: TRBV28
D gene: .
clone size: .
CDR3 protein: CASSPAQRLGTEAFF
CDR3 DNA: TGTGCCAGCAGCCCCGCCCAACGGCTGGGGACTGAAGCTTTCTTT

J gene: TRBJ2-3
V gene: TRBV2
D gene: .
clone size: .
CDR3 protein: CASNIWLSDTQYF
CDR3 DNA: TGTGCCAGCAATATCTGGTTAAGCGATACGCAGTATTTT

J gene: TRBJ2-1
V gene: TRBV5-8
D gene: TRBD2
clone size: .
CDR3 protein: CASSWGGEFQFF
CDR3 DNA: TGTGCCAGCAGCTGGGGGGGGGAGTTCCAGTTCTTC

J gene: TRBJ2-1
V gene: TRBV9
D gene: .
clone size: .
CDR3 protein: CASSDLNEQFF
CDR3 DNA: TGTGCCAGCAGCGACCTCAATGAGCAGTTCTTC